Below, 27 T cell receptor beta chains from the same sample are listed, as sequenced in a study of T cells expressing NK-cell markers. From its re-call of the 5' RACE reads, TCRdb lists each CDR3 protein once, without DNA. Found here are fewer than 400,000 distinct CDR3 sequences; the top ten clones hold 5.2%. The sample consisted of blood T cells: a sorted CD56 or NKG2C T cell subset, CD4+ or CD8+ T cells, or bulk PBMC T cells (not recorded which). These receptors were taken from a man aged 18-75 years in good health.

The chain employs TRBV28 and TRBJ2-3; TCRdb proposes TRBD1, but this gene call is untestable without DNA. The germline gives CDR1 MDHEN, CDR2 SYDVKM. This CDR3 contains 16 residues. CDR3 sequence reads: CASSTGQGGGTDTQYF.

CDR3 amino acids: CATSRGGQAQPQHF. The chain joins TRBV15 to TRBJ1-5. Germline CDR1 is LNHNV and CDR2 is YYDKDF (reference sequence). The CDR3 consists of 14 residues.

The chain couples TRBV20-1 to TRBJ2-7; TCRdb's D gene call, TRBD2, goes unchecked for lack of DNA. CDR1 and CDR2 from the germline V gene are DFQATT and SNEGSKA (reference sequence). The CDR3 loop spans 14 amino acids. The CDR3 loop reads CSAPLAGGPYEQYF.

The chain uses TRBV12-3 or TRBV12-4 and TRBJ1-2; TCRdb outputs TRBD1, but without DNA this stays unchecked. The CDR3 runs to 15 residues. This CDR3 is CASSLSPGQIYGYTF.

The chain carries TRBV29-1 and TRBJ2-2; the D call from TCRdb, TRBD1, cannot be confirmed without DNA. The CDR3 is 13 amino acids. From germline, CDR1 is SQVTM and CDR2 ANQGSEA. CDR3 loop: CSVRGWNTGELFF.

The chain employs TRBV6-1 and TRBJ2-3. The germline CDR1 and CDR2 sequences are MNHNS and SASEGT. This CDR3 is built from 13 residues. The chain's CDR3 is CASVSSNTDTQYF.

The chain combines TRBV24-1 with TRBJ2-3; TCRdb designates TRBD2, a call that cannot be tested without DNA. Germline assignment: CDR1 KGHDR and CDR2 SFDVKD. This CDR3 comprises 15 residues. The CDR3 sequence is CATAYAGAITDTQYF.

The chain combines TRBV12-3 or TRBV12-4 with TRBJ2-1; TCRdb's assignment of TRBD2 cannot be checked, as there is no DNA. The CDR3 has 14 residues. The CDR3 sequence: CASMIAGGRKEQFF.

The chain carries TRBV12-3 or TRBV12-4 and TRBJ2-3; TCRdb selects TRBD2, and the lack of DNA leaves this call unchecked. The CDR3 extends over 15 amino acids. The chain's CDR3 is CASSPTGKRVDTQYF.

The chain recombines TRBV20-1 with TRBJ2-1; TCRdb's D call, TRBD2, is unchecked because there is no DNA. The CDR3 is 14 amino acids. Looked up from germline, CDR1 is DFQATT and CDR2 is SNEGSKA (reference sequence). Here the CDR3 reads CSARLPSGGNEQFF.

The rearrangement links TRBV7-2 to TRBJ1-2. Germline V gene lookup returns CDR1 SGHTA and CDR2 FQGNSA. This CDR3 contains 13 residues. The CDR3 sequence: CASSLDVDRGYTF. Drawing the rest from reference TRBV7-2 and TRBJ1-2, the complete variable domain is GAGVSQSPSNKVTEKGKDVELRCDPISGHTALYWYRQSLGQGLEFLIYFQGNSAPDKSGLPSDRFSAERTGGSVSTLTIQRTQQEDSAVYLCASSLDVDRGYTFGSGTRLTVV.

The rearrangement uses TRBV5-5 and TRBJ2-1; TCRdb names TRBD1, which stays unverified in the absence of DNA. Germline V gene data show CDR1 as SGHKS and CDR2 as YYEKEE (reference sequence). The length of the CDR3 is 15 residues. The CDR3 region is CASSSGHTGQSGQFF.

This rearrangement joins TRBV5-1 to TRBJ2-1; the D gene TCRdb calls, TRBD1, cannot be checked with no DNA. The CDR3 extends over 12 amino acids. Per germline, CDR1 SGHRS and CDR2 YFSETQ. CDR3 loop: CASRRQEDEQFF.

This chain connects TRBV12-3 or TRBV12-4 to TRBJ2-7; TCRdb gives TRBD1 as the D gene, but with no DNA this cannot be confirmed. CDR3 length: 16 residues. The chain's CDR3 is CASSLGWDRSSYEQYF.

The chain couples TRBV5-6 to TRBJ1-2; lacking DNA, the TRBD1 call made by TCRdb goes unchecked. The CDR3 totals 13 residues. Germline loops: CDR1 SGHDT, CDR2 YYEEEE. CDR3 protein: CASSTQGADGYTF.

The V call is TRBV5-1, the J call TRBJ2-7; TCRdb indicates TRBD2, and absent DNA this call remains unverified. Germline CDR1 SGHRS, CDR2 YFSETQ. There are 16 residues in the CDR3. The CDR3 here is CASSSRKAGLSYEQYF.

The chain recombines TRBV6-1 with TRBJ2-3. CDR1 is MNHNS and CDR2 is SASEGT in the germline V gene. This CDR3 has 14 residues. CDR3 region: CASMRSQSTDTQYF.

V gene TRBV6-1 combines with J gene TRBJ2-7; TCRdb gives TRBD2 as the D gene, but with no DNA this cannot be confirmed. Germline loops: CDR1 MNHNS, CDR2 SASEGT. The CDR3 extends over 15 amino acids. This CDR3 is CASSEGGAGGREQYF.

The chain recombines TRBV5-7 with TRBJ2-7; TCRdb selects TRBD1, and the lack of DNA leaves this call unchecked. TRBV5-7 is flagged as an ORF with uncertain function. The CDR3 is 15 residues long. This CDR3 reads CASSNRGGESYEQYF.

J is TRBJ2-2 and V is TRBV19; TCRdb calls TRBD1, which cannot be checked without DNA. Per the germline V gene, CDR1 is LNHDA and CDR2 is SQIVND (reference sequence). The CDR3 runs 16 residues. CDR3 residues: CASSIMRGENTGELFF.

The chain combines TRBV20-1 with TRBJ1-1. The germline V gene encodes CDR1 DFQATT and CDR2 SNEGSKA (reference sequence). The CDR3 covers 15 residues. This CDR3 is CSASDTRGLNTEAFF.

The chain joins TRBV20-1 to TRBJ1-1; TCRdb designates TRBD1, a call that cannot be tested without DNA. The CDR3 extends over 14 amino acids. CDR1 DFQATT and CDR2 SNEGSKA come from the germline V gene (reference sequence). CDR3 loop: CSARRTPAMAEAFF.

The chain combines TRBV20-1 with TRBJ1-5; TCRdb calls TRBD1, which cannot be checked without DNA. The CDR3 sequence is 16 residues long. The germline V gene has CDR1 DFQATT and CDR2 SNEGSKA (reference sequence). This CDR3 is CSAREETGGLIQPQHF.

The chain combines TRBV5-1 with TRBJ2-5; TCRdb gives TRBD1 as the D gene, but with no DNA this cannot be confirmed. The CDR3 sequence is 13 residues long. Germline assignment: CDR1 SGHRS and CDR2 YFSETQ. The CDR3 here is CASSSRGEETQYF.

The chain uses TRBV29-1 and TRBJ1-4; without DNA, the TCRdb call of TRBD1 cannot be checked. The germline V gene has CDR1 SQVTM and CDR2 ANQGSEA. The CDR3 length is 15 residues. This CDR3 is CSVGGRGKTNEKLFF.

V and J are TRBV7-9 and TRBJ2-2; lacking DNA, the TRBD1 call made by TCRdb goes unchecked. There are 14 residues in the CDR3. In germline, CDR1 is SEHNR, CDR2 FQNEAQ (reference sequence). The CDR3 spells CASSTPAGTGELFF.

The chain combines TRBV6-2 or TRBV6-3 with TRBJ2-2; the TRBD1 assignment by TCRdb is unverifiable without DNA. CDR1 MNHEY and CDR2 SVGEGT come from the germline V gene. The CDR3 has 14 residues. The CDR3 loop is CASKPGPNTGELFF.